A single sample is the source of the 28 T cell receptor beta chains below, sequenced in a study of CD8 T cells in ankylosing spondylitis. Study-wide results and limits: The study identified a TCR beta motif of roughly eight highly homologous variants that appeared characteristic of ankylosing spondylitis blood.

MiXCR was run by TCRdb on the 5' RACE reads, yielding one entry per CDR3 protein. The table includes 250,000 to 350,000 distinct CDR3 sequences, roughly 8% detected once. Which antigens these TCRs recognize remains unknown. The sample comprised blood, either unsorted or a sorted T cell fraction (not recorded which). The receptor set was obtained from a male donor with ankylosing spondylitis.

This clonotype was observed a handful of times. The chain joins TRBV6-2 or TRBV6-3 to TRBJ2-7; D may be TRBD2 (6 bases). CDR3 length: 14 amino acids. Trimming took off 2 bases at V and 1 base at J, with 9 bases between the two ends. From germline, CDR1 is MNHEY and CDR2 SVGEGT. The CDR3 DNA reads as TGTGCCAGCAGTTACGCGGGGCCGTCCTACGAGCAGTACTTC. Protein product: CASSYAGPSYEQYF.

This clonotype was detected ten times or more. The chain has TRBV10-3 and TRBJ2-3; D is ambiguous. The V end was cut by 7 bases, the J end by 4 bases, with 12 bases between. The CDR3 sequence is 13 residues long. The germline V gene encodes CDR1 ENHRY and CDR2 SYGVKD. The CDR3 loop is CAINAGNSDTQYF. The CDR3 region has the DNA TGTGCCATCAACGCCGGAAACTCAGATACGCAGTATTTT.

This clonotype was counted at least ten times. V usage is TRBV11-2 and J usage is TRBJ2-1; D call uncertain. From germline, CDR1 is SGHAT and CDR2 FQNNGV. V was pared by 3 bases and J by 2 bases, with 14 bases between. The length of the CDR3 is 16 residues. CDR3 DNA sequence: TGTGCCAGCAGCTTTCGGTATACGCAAGCCTACAATGAGCAGTTCTTC. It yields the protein CASSFRYTQAYNEQFF. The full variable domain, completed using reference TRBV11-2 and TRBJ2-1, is EAGVAQSPRYKIIEKRQSVAFWCNPISGHATLYWYQQILGQGPKLLIQFQNNGVVDDSQLPKDRFSAERLKGVDSTLKIQPAKLEDSAVYLCASSFRYTQAYNEQFFGPGTRLTVL.

Here the CDR3 reads CASRLAGSETQYF. CDR3 in DNA: TGTGCCAGCAGACTAGCGGGATCGGAGACCCAGTACTTC. The chain couples TRBV27 to TRBJ2-5; 10 bases agree with TRBD2. Germline values: CDR1 MNHEY, CDR2 SMNVEV (reference sequence). This CDR3 is built from 13 residues. V was pared by 6 bases and J by 5 bases, with 3 bases of the junction left unmatched.

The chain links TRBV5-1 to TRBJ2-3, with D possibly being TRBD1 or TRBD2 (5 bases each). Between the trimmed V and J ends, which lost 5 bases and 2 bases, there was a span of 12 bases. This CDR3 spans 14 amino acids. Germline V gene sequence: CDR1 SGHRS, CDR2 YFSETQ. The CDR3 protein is CASRPGPTTDTQYF. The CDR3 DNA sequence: TGCGCCAGCAGGCCGGGACCTACCACAGATACGCAGTATTTT.

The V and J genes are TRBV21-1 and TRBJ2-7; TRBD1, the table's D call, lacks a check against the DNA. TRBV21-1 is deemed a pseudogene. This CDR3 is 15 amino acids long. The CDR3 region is CASSPRGGNSYEQYF. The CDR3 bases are TGTGCCAGCAGCCCACGGGGGGGTAACTCCTACGAGCAGTACTTC.

Written as DNA, the CDR3 is TGTGCCAGCAGTTCCCCGGACAGGGGGAGATACGAGCAGTACTTC. Encoded protein: CASSSPDRGRYEQYF. The J gene is TRBJ2-7, the V gene TRBV6-5; 10 bases fit TRBD1. CDR1 and CDR2 from the germline V gene are MNHEY and SVGAGI. V was pared by 4 bases and J by 4 bases, with 7 bases of the junction left unmatched. The CDR3 runs 15 residues.

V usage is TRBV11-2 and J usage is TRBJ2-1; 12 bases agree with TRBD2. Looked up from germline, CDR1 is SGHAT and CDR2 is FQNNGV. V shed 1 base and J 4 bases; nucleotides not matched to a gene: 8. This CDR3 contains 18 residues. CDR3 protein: CASSLVGSSGRGYNEQFF. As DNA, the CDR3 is TGTGCCAGCAGCTTAGTCGGGTCTAGCGGGAGGGGTTACAATGAGCAGTTCTTC. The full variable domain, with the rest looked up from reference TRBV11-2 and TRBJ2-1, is EAGVAQSPRYKIIEKRQSVAFWCNPISGHATLYWYQQILGQGPKLLIQFQNNGVVDDSQLPKDRFSAERLKGVDSTLKIQPAKLEDSAVYLCASSLVGSSGRGYNEQFFGPGTRLTVL.

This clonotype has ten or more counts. As DNA, the CDR3 is TGTGCCAGCTCACCCGGCGGCCGGGATTTCTACGAGCAGTACTTC. This encodes CASSPGGRDFYEQYF. The gene calls are TRBV18 and TRBJ2-7; D may be TRBD2 (5 bases). The germline gives CDR1 KGHSH, CDR2 LQKENI. This CDR3 spans 15 amino acids. V was cut by 3 bases and J by 3 bases, with 15 bases left in between.

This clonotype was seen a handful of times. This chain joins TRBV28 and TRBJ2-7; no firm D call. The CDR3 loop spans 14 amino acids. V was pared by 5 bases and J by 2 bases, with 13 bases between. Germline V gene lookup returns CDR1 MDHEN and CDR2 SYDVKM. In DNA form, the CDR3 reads TGTGCCAGCAGTACCCGGTCGTTAACCTACGAGCAGTACTTC. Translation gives CASSTRSLTYEQYF.

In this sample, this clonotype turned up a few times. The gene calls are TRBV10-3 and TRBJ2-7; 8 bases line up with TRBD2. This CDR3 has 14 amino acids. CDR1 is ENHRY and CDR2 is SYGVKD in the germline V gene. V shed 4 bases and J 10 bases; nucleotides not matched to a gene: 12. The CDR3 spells CAISGSGSSVEQYF. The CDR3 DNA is TGTGCCATCAGTGGGAGCGGGAGTTCAGTCGAACAGTACTTC.

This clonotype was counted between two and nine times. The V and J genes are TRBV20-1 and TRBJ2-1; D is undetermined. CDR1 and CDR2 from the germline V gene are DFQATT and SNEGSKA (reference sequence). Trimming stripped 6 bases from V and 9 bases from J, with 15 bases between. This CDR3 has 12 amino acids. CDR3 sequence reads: CSAKQTWGEQFF. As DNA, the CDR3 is TGCAGTGCAAAACAAACCTGGGGTGAGCAGTTCTTC.

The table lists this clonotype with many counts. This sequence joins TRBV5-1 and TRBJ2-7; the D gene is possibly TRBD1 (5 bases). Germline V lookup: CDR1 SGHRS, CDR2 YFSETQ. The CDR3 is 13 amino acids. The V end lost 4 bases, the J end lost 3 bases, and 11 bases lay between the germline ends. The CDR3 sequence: CASSRGQYYEQYF. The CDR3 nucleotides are TGCGCCAGCAGCAGGGGCCAATACTACGAGCAGTACTTC.

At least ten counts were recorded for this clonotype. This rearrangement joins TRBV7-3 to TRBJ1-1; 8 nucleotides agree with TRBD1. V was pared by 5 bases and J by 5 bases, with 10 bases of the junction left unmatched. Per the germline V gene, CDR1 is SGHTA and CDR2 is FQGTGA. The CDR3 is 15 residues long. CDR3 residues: CASSQGQGRGTEAFF. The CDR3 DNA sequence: TGTGCCAGCAGCCAAGGACAGGGAAGGGGAACTGAAGCTTTCTTT.

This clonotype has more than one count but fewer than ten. The CDR3 bases are TGTGCCAGCAGCCCGATTCAGGCGGGGCAAGCTTTCTTT. Translation gives CASSPIQAGQAFF. The chain is built from TRBV7-6 and TRBJ1-1; TRBD1 is a possible D gene (5 bases). This CDR3 has 13 residues. From germline, CDR1 is SGHVS and CDR2 FNYEAQ. V was pared by 5 bases and J by 9 bases, with 16 bases between. The full variable domain, with the rest looked up from reference TRBV7-6 and TRBJ1-1, is GAGVSQSPRYKVTKRGQDVALRCDPISGHVSLYWYRQALGQGPEFLTYFNYEAQQDKSGLPNDRFSAERPEGSISTLTIQRTEQRDSAMYRCASSPIQAGQAFFGQGTRLTVV.

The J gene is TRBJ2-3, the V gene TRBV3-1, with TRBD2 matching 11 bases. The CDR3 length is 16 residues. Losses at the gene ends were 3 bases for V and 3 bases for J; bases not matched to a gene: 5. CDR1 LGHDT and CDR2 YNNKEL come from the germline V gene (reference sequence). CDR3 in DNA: TGTGCCAGCAGCCATATGGGACTAGCGGTAACAGATACGCAGTATTTT. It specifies CASSHMGLAVTDTQYF.

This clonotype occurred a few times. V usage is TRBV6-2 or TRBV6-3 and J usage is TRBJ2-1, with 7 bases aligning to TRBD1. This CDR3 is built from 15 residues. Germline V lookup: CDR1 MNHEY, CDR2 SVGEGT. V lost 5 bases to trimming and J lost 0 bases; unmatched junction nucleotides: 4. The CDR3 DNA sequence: TGTGCCAGCAGTGGACAGGAGAGCTCCTACAATGAGCAGTTCTTC. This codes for CASSGQESSYNEQFF.

The CDR3 sequence: CSASGFSGRAGEQYF. The CDR3 region has the DNA TGCAGTGCTTCCGGTTTCAGCGGGAGGGCCGGCGAGCAGTACTTC. The chain is built from TRBV20-1 and TRBJ2-7, with 10 nucleotides matching TRBD2. The CDR3 sequence is 15 residues long. CDR1 and CDR2 (germline): DFQATT, SNEGSKA (reference sequence). Unmatched junction bases numbered 13, after V lost 5 bases and J lost 6 bases.

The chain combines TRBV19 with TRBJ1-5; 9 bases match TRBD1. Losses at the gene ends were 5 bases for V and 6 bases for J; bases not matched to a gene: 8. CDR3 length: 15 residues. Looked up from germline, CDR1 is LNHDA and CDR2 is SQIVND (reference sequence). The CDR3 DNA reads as TGTGCCAGTAGTTTCGACAGGGGGTCGGCTCAGCCCCAGCATTTT. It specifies CASSFDRGSAQPQHF.

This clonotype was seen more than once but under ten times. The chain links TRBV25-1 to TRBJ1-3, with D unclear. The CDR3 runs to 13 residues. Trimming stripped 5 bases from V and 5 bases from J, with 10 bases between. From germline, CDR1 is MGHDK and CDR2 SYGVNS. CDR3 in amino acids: CASSQSARNTIYF. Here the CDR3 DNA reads TGTGCCAGCAGTCAGAGTGCGAGAAACACCATATATTTT.

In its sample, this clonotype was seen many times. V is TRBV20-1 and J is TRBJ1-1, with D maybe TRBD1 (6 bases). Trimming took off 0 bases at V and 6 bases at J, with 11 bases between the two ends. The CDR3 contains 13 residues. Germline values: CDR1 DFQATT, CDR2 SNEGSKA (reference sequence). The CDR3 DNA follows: TGCAGTGCTAGAGATTCAAAGGGGGCTGAAGCTTTCTTT. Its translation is CSARDSKGAEAFF.

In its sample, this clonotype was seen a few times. DNA for the CDR3: TGTGCCAGCACCAGACGGACAGGGGTGAGGACCGGGGAGCTGTTTTTT. It codes for CASTRRTGVRTGELFF. V and J are TRBV12-3 or TRBV12-4 and TRBJ2-2; 9 bases align to TRBD1. V trimming: 7 bases; J trimming: 5 bases; junction bases outside the gene matches: 11. The CDR3 is 16 amino acids.

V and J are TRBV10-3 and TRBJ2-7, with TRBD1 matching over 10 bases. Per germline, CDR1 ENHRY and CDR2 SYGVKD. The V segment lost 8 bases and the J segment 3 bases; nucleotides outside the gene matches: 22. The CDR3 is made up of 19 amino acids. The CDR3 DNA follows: TGTGCCATCTTGAGAGTAGTGGGGACAGGGGTCGGACTAGGCTACGAGCAGTACTTC. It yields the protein CAILRVVGTGVGLGYEQYF.

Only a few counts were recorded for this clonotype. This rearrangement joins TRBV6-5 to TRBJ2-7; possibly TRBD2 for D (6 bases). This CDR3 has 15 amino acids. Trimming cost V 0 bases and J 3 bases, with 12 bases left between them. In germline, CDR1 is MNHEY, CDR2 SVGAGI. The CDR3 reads CASSYSVAGNYEQYF. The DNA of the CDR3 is TGTGCCAGCAGTTACTCGGTCGCGGGAAACTACGAGCAGTACTTC.

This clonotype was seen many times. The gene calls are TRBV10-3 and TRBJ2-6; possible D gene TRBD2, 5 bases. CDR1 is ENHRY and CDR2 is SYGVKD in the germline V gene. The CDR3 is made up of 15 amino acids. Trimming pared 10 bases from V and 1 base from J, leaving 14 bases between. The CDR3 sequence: CATSVGESGANVLTF. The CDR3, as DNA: TGTGCCACGTCCGTGGGAGAGTCTGGGGCCAACGTCCTGACTTTC.

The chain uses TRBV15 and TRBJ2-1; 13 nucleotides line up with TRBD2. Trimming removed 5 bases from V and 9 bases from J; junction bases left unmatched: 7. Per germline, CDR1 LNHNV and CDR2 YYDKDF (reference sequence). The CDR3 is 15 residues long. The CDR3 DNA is TGTGCCACCAGCCAAGGGGGGACTAGCGGGATTGAGCAGTTCTTC. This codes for CATSQGGTSGIEQFF.

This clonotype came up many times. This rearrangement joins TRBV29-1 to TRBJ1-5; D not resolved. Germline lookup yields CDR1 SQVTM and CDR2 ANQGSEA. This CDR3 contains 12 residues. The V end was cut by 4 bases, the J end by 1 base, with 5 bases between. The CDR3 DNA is TGCAGCGTTGGTGGCAGCAATCAGCCCCAGCATTTT. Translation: CSVGGSNQPQHF.

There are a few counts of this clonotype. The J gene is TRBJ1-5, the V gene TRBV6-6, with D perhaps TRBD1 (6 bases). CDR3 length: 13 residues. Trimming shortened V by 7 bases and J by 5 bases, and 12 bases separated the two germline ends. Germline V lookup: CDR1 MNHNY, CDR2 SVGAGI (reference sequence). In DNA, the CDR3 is TGTGCCAGCATTCGGGGGGCAGATCAGCCCCAGCATTTT. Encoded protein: CASIRGADQPQHF.